Listed below are T cell receptor beta chains from one sample, sequenced in a study of blood T cell repertoires in COVID-19. Measured with immunoSEQ multiplex PCR; TCRdb has only the in-frame clones, and not every one. The repertoire holds about 220,000 clones, with almost 90% as singletons. The sample was PBMCs or T cells enriched from blood (not recorded which). These receptors were taken from a woman in her fifties or sixties with acute COVID-19. Both conserved end residues are part of each CDR3. D genes are given only for firm matches. Size is stated for part of the rows, as once, few or many counts, or as a class when the clone is expanded.

v_gene	d_gene	j_gene	abundance	CDR3nt	CDR3aa
TRBV7-2	.	TRBJ1-1	.	TGTGCCAGCAGCTTACAGGGTTACACTGAAGCTTTCTTT	CASSLQGYTEAFF
TRBV2	.	TRBJ1-5	few	TGTGCCAGCAGTCCAGATAGCAATCAGCCCCAGCATTTT	CASSPDSNQPQHF
TRBV27	.	TRBJ1-2	.	TGTGCCAGCAGTTTATGGCCCCCAGACGGGATGGGTTATGGCTACACCTTC	CASSLWPPDGMGYGYTF
TRBV5-1	.	TRBJ2-5	.	TGCGCCAGCAGCTTGACCCCCGGAGAGACCCAGTACTTC	CASSLTPGETQYF
TRBV7-2	.	TRBJ1-3	.	TGTGCCAGCAGCTTAGGTGGCGGAACTGGAAACACCATATATTTT	CASSLGGGTGNTIYF
TRBV28	.	TRBJ1-4	.	TGTGCCAGCAGTTTGTTTAGGGGTGATGAAAAACTGTTTTTT	CASSLFRGDEKLFF
TRBV4-2	TRBD2	TRBJ2-7	.	TGTGCCAGCAGCCAAGACGGGACTATTTCTAACGAGCAGTACTTC	CASSQDGTISNEQYF
TRBV9	.	TRBJ1-1	.	TGTGCCAGCAGCGTAGTGGCGACAGCCTTAGAAGCTTTCTTT	CASSVVATALEAFF
TRBV28	TRBD2	TRBJ2-7	.	TGTGCCAGCAGTCCGTCGGGAAGCGGGAGTGGCTACGAGCAGTACTTC	CASSPSGSGSGYEQYF
TRBV18	.	TRBJ2-5	.	TGTGCCAGCTCACCACCCACGGGAACACCCCATTGGGAGACCCAGTACTTC	CASSPPTGTPHWETQYF
TRBV2	.	TRBJ1-4	.	TGTGCCAGCTACAGAGAAAAACTGTTTTTT	CASYREKLFF
TRBV19	TRBD2	TRBJ2-1	.	TGTGCCAGTAGTAGGGCGGGAGGTGGGTTCCAGAGCTCCTACAATGAGCAGTTCTTC	CASSRAGGGFQSSYNEQFF
TRBV19	.	TRBJ2-7	.	TGTGCCAGTAGTATTTCCAGCGGGCCGAGCTCCTACGAGCAGTACTTC	CASSISSGPSSYEQYF
TRBV27	.	TRBJ1-4	.	TGTGCCAGCAGTTTTTCCGGGGTTAATGAAAAACTGTTTTTT	CASSFSGVNEKLFF